This T cell receptor beta chain was retrieved from a study of blood T cell repertoires in COVID-19. Whole-study context: Spain, Italy and the United States supplied samples that represented acute and convalescent COVID-19.

Original methodology: By means of reference gene primer amplification, nucleated cell counts were estimated. Measured with immunoSEQ multiplex PCR; TCRdb has only the in-frame clones, and not every one. The DNA was the basis for D and trimming; V, J and clone size are from that table. The table shows roughly 290,000 clones, with 70% to 85% occurring only once. Followed longitudinally, the Seattle patients had been enrolled during active infection. V shed 3 bases and J 7 bases; nucleotides not matched to a gene: 13. Per germline, CDR1 ENHRY and CDR2 SYGVKD. This CDR3 has 16 amino acids. The chain has TRBV10-3 and TRBJ2-7, with 9 bases that match TRBD2. The source is a human donor with COVID-19, enrolled during active disease. The donor label of this sample is uncertain. Sequenced sample: peripheral blood. CDR3 region: CAISDTAGTSMLEQYF. The CDR3 bases are TGTGCCATCAGTGATACTGCCGGGACTAGCATGTTGGAGCAGTACTTC.